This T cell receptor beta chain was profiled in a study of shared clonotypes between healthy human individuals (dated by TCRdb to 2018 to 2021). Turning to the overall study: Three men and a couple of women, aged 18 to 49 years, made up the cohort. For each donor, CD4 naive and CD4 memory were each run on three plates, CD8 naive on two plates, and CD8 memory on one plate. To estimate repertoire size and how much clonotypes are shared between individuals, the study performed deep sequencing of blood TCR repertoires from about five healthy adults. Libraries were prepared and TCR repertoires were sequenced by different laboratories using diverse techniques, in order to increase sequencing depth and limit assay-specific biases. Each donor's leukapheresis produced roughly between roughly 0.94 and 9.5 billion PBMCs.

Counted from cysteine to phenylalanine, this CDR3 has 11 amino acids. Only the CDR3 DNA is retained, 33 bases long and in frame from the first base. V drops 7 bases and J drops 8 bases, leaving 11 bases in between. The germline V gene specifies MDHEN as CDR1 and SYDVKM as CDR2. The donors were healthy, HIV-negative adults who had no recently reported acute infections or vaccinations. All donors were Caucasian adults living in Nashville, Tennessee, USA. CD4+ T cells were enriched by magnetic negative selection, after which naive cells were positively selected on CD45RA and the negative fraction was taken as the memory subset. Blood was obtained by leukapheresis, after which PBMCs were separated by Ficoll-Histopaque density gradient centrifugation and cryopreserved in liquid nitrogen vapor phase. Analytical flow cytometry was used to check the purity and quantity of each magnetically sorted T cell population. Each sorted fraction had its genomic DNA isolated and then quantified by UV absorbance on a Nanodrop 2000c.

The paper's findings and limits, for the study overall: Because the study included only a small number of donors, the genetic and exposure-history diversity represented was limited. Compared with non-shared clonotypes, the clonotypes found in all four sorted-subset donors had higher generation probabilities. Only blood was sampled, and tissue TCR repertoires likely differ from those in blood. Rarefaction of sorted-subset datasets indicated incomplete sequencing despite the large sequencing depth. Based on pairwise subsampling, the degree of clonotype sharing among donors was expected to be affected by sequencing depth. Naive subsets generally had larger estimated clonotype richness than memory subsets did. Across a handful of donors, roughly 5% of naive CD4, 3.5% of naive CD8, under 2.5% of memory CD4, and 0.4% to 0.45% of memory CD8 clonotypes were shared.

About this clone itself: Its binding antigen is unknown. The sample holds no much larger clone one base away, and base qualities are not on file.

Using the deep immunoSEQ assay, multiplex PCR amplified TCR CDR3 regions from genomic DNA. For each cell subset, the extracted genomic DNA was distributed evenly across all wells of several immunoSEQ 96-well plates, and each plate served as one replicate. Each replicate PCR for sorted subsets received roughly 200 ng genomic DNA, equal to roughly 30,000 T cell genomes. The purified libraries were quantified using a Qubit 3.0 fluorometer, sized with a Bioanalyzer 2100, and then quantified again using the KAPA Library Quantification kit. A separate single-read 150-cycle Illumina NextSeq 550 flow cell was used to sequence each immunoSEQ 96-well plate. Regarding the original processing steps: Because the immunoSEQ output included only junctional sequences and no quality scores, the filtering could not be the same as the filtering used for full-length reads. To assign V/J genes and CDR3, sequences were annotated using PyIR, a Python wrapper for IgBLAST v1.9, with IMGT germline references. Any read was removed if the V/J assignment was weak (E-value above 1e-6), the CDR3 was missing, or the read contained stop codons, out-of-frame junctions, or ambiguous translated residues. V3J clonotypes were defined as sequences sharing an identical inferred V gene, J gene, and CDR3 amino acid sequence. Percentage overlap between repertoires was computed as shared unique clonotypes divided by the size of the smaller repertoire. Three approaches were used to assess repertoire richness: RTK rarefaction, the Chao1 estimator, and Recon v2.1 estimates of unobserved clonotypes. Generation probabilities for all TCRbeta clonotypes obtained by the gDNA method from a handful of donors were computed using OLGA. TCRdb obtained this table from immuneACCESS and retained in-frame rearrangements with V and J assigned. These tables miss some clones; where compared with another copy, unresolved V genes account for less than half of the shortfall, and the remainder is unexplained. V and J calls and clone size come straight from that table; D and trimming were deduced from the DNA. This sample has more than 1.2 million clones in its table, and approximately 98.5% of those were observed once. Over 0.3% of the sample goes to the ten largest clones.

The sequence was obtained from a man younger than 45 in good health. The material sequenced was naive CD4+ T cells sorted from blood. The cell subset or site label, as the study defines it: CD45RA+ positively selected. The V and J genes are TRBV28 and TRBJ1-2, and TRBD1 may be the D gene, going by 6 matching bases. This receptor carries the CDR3 CASTQGRGYTF. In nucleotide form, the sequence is TGTGCCAGCACACAGGGCCGGGGCTACACCTTC.